This note documents a single T cell receptor beta chain sequence. The antigen remains undetermined. TCR beta was sequenced from blood CD8+ and CD4+ T cells. Stable or active relapsing-remitting multiple sclerosis, untreated and meeting revised McDonald criteria, defined the controls. The data belong to a study of CD8 T cells in Susac syndrome. Study-level findings and limits: TCR sequencing and HLA analysis covered a relatively small number of individuals.

Germline CDR1 reads SGDLS; CDR2 reads YYNGEE. The V gene lost 4 bases and the J gene lost 0 bases, with 28 bases spanning the gap. The CDR3 loop spans 20 amino acids. Random hexamers were used to reverse transcribe an amount of roughly 0.5 to 1 ug RNA. With immunoSEQ multiplex PCR, TCR beta CDR3 was amplified across 54 Vbeta and 13 Jbeta. TCRdb analysed the immunoSEQ multiplex PCR reads with MiXCR anew, one entry per CDR3 protein. The data hold about 400,000 distinct CDR3 sequences, with approximately 85% observed a single time. Sequencing was done on a sample of CD8+ T cells from PBMCs. The rearrangement uses TRBV9 and TRBJ1-1, with D perhaps TRBD1 (5 bases). This clonotype was obtained from a human donor with multiple sclerosis. CDR3 DNA sequence: TGTGCCAGCAGCCCCGACGGGGCCGCAACAGAGGGCATGCTGAACACTGAAGCTTTCTTT. Translation gives CASSPDGAATEGMLNTEAFF.